The source of this TCR beta chain is a study of blood T cell repertoires in COVID-19. At the level of the study: Samples taken during acute and convalescent COVID-19 were collected in the United States, Italy and Spain. PBMCs, B-cell-depleted T cells, or T cells provided the cDNA or gDNA that made up the material.

Germline assignment: CDR1 LGHNA and CDR2 YNFKEQ. The CDR3 contains 16 residues. V shed 2 bases and J shed 5 bases, with 18 bases lying between them. Assay used: immunoSEQ multiplex PCR; TCRdb lists only in-frame clones, some missing. The data show hundreds of thousands of clones, 83% seen once. Sequencing input: peripheral blood. This chain connects TRBV4-2 to TRBJ2-5, with D maybe TRBD2 (6 bases). The receptor comes from a woman aged 50 to 60 who had recovered from COVID-19. CDR3 bases: TGTGCCAGCAGCCAAATAGCTAGCGCGGTGATTGAGACCCAGTACTTC. Translation gives CASSQIASAVIETQYF.